Sequencing of this TCR beta chain was carried out in a study of cytomegalovirus exposure and HLA in healthy donors. Germline CDR1 reads LNHDA; CDR2 reads SQIVND (reference sequence). The CDR3 sequence is 14 residues long. V was shortened by 3 bases and J by 5 bases, with 13 bases between the two germline ends. It was with 60 Vbeta and 13 Jbeta primers that the PCR ran. Here immunoSEQ multiplex PCR was the method, and the copy in TCRdb shows in-frame clones only, minus some. The sample gives about 130,000 clones, approximately 80% of which show up once; 4% to 5% is in the top ten. Study-wide points: Earlier analysis looked at TCR beta V segments, and most were productive about 90% or about 30% of the time. In a later analysis, common viral pathogens appeared linked to several of the most significant clusters.

For this clone: Antigen: not known.

Material: PBMCs. This receptor was identified in a male donor in good health and CMV-seropositive. The rearrangement links TRBV19 to TRBJ1-1; no definite D call. Written as DNA, the CDR3 is TGTGCCAGTAGTATCGGCAGGTTGGCAACTGAAGCTTTCTTT. Protein: CASSIGRLATEAFF.